This T cell receptor (beta chain) originates from a study of CD8+ T cells in alopecia areata. Extracted RNA was reverse transcribed, and the resulting cDNA served as sequencing template. TCRdb's copy holds only in-frame clones and misses some; the assay was immunoSEQ multiplex PCR. Among 130,000 or so clones listed, about 51% were seen once. The study, taken as a whole, reports: Greater clonality was observed in lesional scalp samples, especially alopecia totalis/universalis, versus normal scalp.

Comment on this clone: Antigen unknown.

Germline V lookup: CDR1 SQVTM, CDR2 ANQGSEA. The CDR3 contains 16 residues. Trimming took 6 bases from V and 6 from J; bases not matched to a gene: 19. This chain joins TRBV29-1 and TRBJ1-2; 7 positions agree with TRBD1. The clonotype was recovered from a human donor with alopecia areata. Material: NKG2D-low CD8+ T cells sorted from blood. CDR3 DNA: TGCAGCGTCCCCACGTCGCCTTACAGGGGAGGGAATGGCTACACCTTC. It encodes CSVPTSPYRGGNGYTF.